The rows below give T cell receptor beta chains drawn from one sample of a study of persistence of HIV-infected CD4 T cells. Measured with immunoSEQ multiplex PCR; TCRdb has only the in-frame clones, and not every one. The repertoire has 30,000 to 45,000 clones, over 65% of them found once; the top ten carry around 5.4%. Their antigens remain unidentified. The sequences come from cultured CD4+ T cells from PBMCs, collected from a patient who received antiretroviral therapy. These receptors were obtained from an adult with HIV. The donor label of this sample is uncertain. CDR3s include the opening cysteine and the closing phenylalanine or tryptophan. The D gene is left open where the match is weak. Some rows have no size entry. The others give once, few or many, or a class for an expanded clone.

CDR3,DNA,D,V,J,size
CASSSRQGGLMNTEAFF,TGTGCCAGCAGTTCGCGACAGGGTGGGCTTATGAACACTGAAGCTTTCTTT,TRBD1,TRBV27,TRBJ1-1,-
CASSLGPTGRGSSYNSPLHF,TGTGCCAGCAGCTTGGGGCCAACAGGTCGAGGGAGCTCCTATAATTCACCCCTCCACTTT,-,TRBV5-5,TRBJ1-6,few
CAISANEGTEAFF,TGTGCCATCAGTGCGAATGAGGGCACTGAAGCTTTCTTT,-,TRBV10-3,TRBJ1-1,-
CASSTGTTFSEAFF,TGTGCCAGCAGTACCGGGACAACTTTTTCTGAAGCTTTCTTT,-,TRBV6-5,TRBJ1-1,-
CASSLSSGDNEQFF,TGTGCCAGCTCTCTGTCTAGCGGGGACAATGAGCAGTTCTTC,TRBD2,TRBV18,TRBJ2-1,-
CASRDRLAGFREQYF,TGTGCCAGCAGGGATAGACTAGCGGGGTTTCGGGAGCAGTACTTC,TRBD2,TRBV2,TRBJ2-7,-
CASSFQGVTEAFF,TGTGCCAGCAGTTTCCAGGGTGTGACTGAAGCTTTCTTT,-,TRBV12-3/TRBV12-4,TRBJ1-1,-
CASSQDYPSETQYF,TGTGCCAGCAGCCAAGATTACCCCTCGGAGACCCAGTACTTC,-,TRBV14,TRBJ2-5,-
CAIREDPRGTDTQYF,TGTGCCATCAGAGAAGACCCTCGGGGGACAGATACGCAGTATTTT,-,TRBV10-3,TRBJ2-3,-
CASSTDTSNYGYTF,TGTGCCAGCTCAACCGACACTTCCAACTATGGCTACACCTTC,-,TRBV18,TRBJ1-2,-
CASRAGTGNTGELFF,TGTGCCAGCAGGGCCGGGACAGGAAACACCGGGGAGCTGTTTTTT,TRBD1,TRBV2,TRBJ2-2,few
CASSPTAGQGDGYTF,TGTGCCAGCAGCCCCACCGCCGGACAGGGGGATGGCTACACCTTC,TRBD1,TRBV7-3,TRBJ1-2,-
CASSTGQGVSTGELFF,TGCGCCAGCAGCACCGGACAGGGGGTTAGCACCGGGGAGCTGTTTTTT,TRBD1,TRBV5-1,TRBJ2-2,-
CSASVTGRSYNEQFF,TGCAGTGCTAGTGTAACAGGGAGGTCCTACAATGAGCAGTTCTTC,-,TRBV20-1,TRBJ2-1,-
CASSISGQISTYEQYF,TGTGCCAGTAGTATATCGGGACAGATATCAACCTACGAGCAGTACTTC,TRBD1,TRBV19,TRBJ2-7,-
CASTRTGNGYTF,TGTGCCAGTACTCGGACAGGAAATGGCTACACCTTC,TRBD1,TRBV19,TRBJ1-2,-
CASSTRGGRGIGNEQFF,TGTGCCAGCAGTACACGGGGCGGGCGGGGGATAGGGAATGAGCAGTTCTTC,TRBD2,TRBV28,TRBJ2-1,-
CASTRRAPRNEKLFF,TGTGCCAGCACCCGGAGGGCCCCCAGAAATGAAAAACTGTTTTTT,-,TRBV2,TRBJ1-4,-
CASSSGGQGPNTGELFF,TGTGCCAGCAGCTCAGGCGGGCAGGGGCCGAACACCGGGGAGCTGTTTTTT,-,TRBV5-4,TRBJ2-2,-
CASSQFGRGAYNEQFF,TGTGCCAGCAGCCAATTTGGGCGGGGCGCCTACAATGAGCAGTTCTTC,-,TRBV14,TRBJ2-1,-
CASSVDREREQFF,TGTGCCAGCAGTGTAGACAGGGAGCGGGAGCAGTTCTTC,TRBD1,TRBV2,TRBJ2-1,once
CASRTRQGYSPLHF,TGTGCCAGCAGAACGAGACAGGGGTACTCACCCCTCCACTTT,TRBD1,TRBV2,TRBJ1-6,-
CASSQDLTSGANTGELFF,TGCGCCAGCAGCCAAGATCTTACTAGCGGGGCGAACACCGGGGAGCTGTTTTTT,TRBD2,TRBV4-1,TRBJ2-2,-
CASSPTDRYYGYTF,TGTGCCAGCAGTCCCACGGACAGGTACTATGGCTACACCTTC,TRBD1,TRBV27,TRBJ1-2,-
CASSATGDLVQRQFF,TGTGCCAGCAGCGCGACAGGTGATTTGGTGCAAAGGCAGTTCTTC,-,TRBV9,TRBJ2-1,once
CASSLSLNAGELFF,TGTGCCAGCAGCTTGAGTCTTAACGCCGGGGAGCTGTTTTTT,-,TRBV7-9,TRBJ2-2,-
CASSYSGYNEQFF,TGTGCCAGCAGTTACTCAGGATACAATGAGCAGTTCTTC,-,TRBV6-5,TRBJ2-1,-
CASSLRGGAYNEQFF,TGTGCCAGCAGCTTAAGGGGGGGGGCTTACAATGAGCAGTTCTTC,-,TRBV5-4,TRBJ2-1,-
CASSLEGGAQYF,TGCGCCAGCAGCTTGGAGGGAGGGGCGCAGTATTTT,TRBD2,TRBV5-1,TRBJ2-3,-
CASRYAGTASNQPQHF,TGTGCCAGCAGGTACGCCGGGACAGCTAGCAATCAGCCCCAGCATTTT,TRBD1,TRBV28,TRBJ1-5,-
CASSRTGGDYGYTF,TGTGCCAGTAGTAGGACAGGGGGCGACTATGGCTACACCTTC,TRBD1,TRBV19,TRBJ1-2,-
CATARSGTGQSPLHF,TGTGCCACAGCAAGATCAGGGACAGGGCAGTCACCCCTCCACTTT,TRBD1,TRBV6-5,TRBJ1-6,-
CASSVRKSYEQYF,TGTGCCAGTTCGGTAAGGAAGTCCTACGAGCAGTACTTC,-,TRBV6-5,TRBJ2-7,-
CASSLDRNTEAFF,TGTGCCAGCAGCTTAGACAGGAACACTGAAGCTTTCTTT,-,TRBV11-3,TRBJ1-1,-
CASSLRDTNYEQYF,TGTGCCAGCAGCTTAAGGGACACTAACTACGAGCAGTACTTC,-,TRBV7-8,TRBJ2-7,-
CASKLEQGAADTQYF,TGTGCCAGTAAGCTTGAACAGGGGGCGGCAGATACGCAGTATTTT,TRBD1,TRBV19,TRBJ2-3,few
CASSSDRYTEAFF,TGTGCCAGCAGTTCTGACAGGTACACTGAAGCTTTCTTT,-,TRBV12-3/TRBV12-4,TRBJ1-1,-
CASSLGAPYEQYF,TGCGCCAGCAGCTTGGGGGCCCCATACGAGCAGTACTTC,-,TRBV5-1,TRBJ2-7,-